The text below deals with one TCR beta chain. Its antigen is unidentified. The sample originates from a study of blood T cells in healthy people across ages. Alongside a J-beta primer mix, a sample-barcoded 5' primer served in a second PCR lasting about 7 to 12 cycles. The template-switch adaptor, which had 12 random nucleotides, put a tag on each cDNA molecule. TCRdb redid the calling of the 5' RACE reads with MiXCR, one entry per CDR3 protein. The sample has approximately 690,000 distinct CDR3 sequences, about 43% seen once; the top ten hold 30%. The V segment lost 6 bases and the J segment 5 bases; nucleotides outside the gene matches: 9. This CDR3 is 16 amino acids long. Germline CDR1 and CDR2: MDHEN and SYDVKM. Isolation recovered at least 6 million PBMCs from every sample. Each sample yielded at least 5.5 micrograms of PBMC total RNA. Study-level findings and limits: The fall in TCR beta diversity per million T cells was roughly linear with age.

The receptor comes from a man of 80 years or more in good health. The sequencing input was blood. The gene calls are TRBV28 and TRBJ2-3; 12 positions agree with TRBD2. The CDR3 region has the DNA TGTGCCAGCAGACAAAGACTAGCGGGAGATAAAGATACGCAGTATTTT. Its translation: CASRQRLAGDKDTQYF.